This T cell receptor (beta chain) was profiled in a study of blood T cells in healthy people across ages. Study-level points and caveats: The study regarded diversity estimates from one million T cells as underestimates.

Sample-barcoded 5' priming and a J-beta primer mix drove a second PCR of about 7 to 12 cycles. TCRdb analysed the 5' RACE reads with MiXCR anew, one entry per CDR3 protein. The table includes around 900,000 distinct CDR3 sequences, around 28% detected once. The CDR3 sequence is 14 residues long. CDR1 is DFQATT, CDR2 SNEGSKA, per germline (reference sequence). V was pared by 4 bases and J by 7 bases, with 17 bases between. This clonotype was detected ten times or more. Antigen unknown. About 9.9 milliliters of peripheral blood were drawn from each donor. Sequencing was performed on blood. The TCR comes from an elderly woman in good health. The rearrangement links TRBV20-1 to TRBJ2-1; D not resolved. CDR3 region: CSATTKFLGNEQFF. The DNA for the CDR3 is TGCAGTGCTACAACGAAATTTCTGGGGAATGAGCAGTTCTTC.